This is a list of T cell receptor beta chains from one sample in a study of T-cell memory formation after mild COVID-19. Each CDR3 protein gets one entry after TCRdb re-called the 5' RACE reads with MiXCR. This table has 180,000 or so distinct CDR3 sequences, 11% appearing once. Material for sequencing was PBMCs or a T cell subset sorted from them (not recorded which). These receptor sequences come from a man between 18 and 35 years old who had mild COVID-19 (a few samples of this study predate the infection). Cell type and time point are not known. The CDR3 runs from the conserved cysteine through the conserved F or W. A D gene is named only where the DNA matches it firmly. The size field is filled for only some rows; it gives once, few, many or a size class.

d_call,clone_size,j_call,v_call,cdr3_nt,cdr3_aa
-,few,TRBJ2-3,TRBV11-2,TGTGCCAGCAGCTTAGTTTTACGGGGAGGACCCCCAGATACGCAGTATTTT,CASSLVLRGGPPDTQYF
-,few,TRBJ2-4,TRBV11-2,TGTGCCAGCAGCCCGGCGCGATCCAAAAACATTCAGTACTTC,CASSPARSKNIQYF
TRBD2,few,TRBJ2-2,TRBV5-1,TGCGCCAGCAGCCTCTCCGGGACTAGAAATTCGGGGGAGCTGTTTTTT,CASSLSGTRNSGELFF
-,few,TRBJ2-3,TRBV6-4,TGTGCCAGCAGTGACATAGGGGGGACGGGCGTGAATACGCAGTATTTT,CASSDIGGTGVNTQYF
TRBD2,many,TRBJ2-1,TRBV18,TGTGCCAGCTCACCGCAGGGAGGGCAGCAGTTCTTC,CASSPQGGQQFF
-,-,TRBJ1-2,TRBV5-1,TGCGCCAGCAGCCCGGACCTCTATGGCTACACCTTC,CASSPDLYGYTF
-,few,TRBJ2-4,TRBV9,TGTGCCAGCAGCGTAGCCGGGACAGCCAAAAACATTCAGTACTTC,CASSVAGTAKNIQYF
-,few,TRBJ2-3,TRBV7-9,TGTGCCAGCAGCTTAGCCCCGGCGGGGAGAGATACGCAGTATTTT,CASSLAPAGRDTQYF
-,few,TRBJ1-3,TRBV12-3/TRBV12-4,TGTGCCAGCAGCCGGTACAGGGTTGGAAACACCATATATTTT,CASSRYRVGNTIYF
-,-,TRBJ1-1,TRBV29-1,TGCAGCGTTGGGCGTACGTGGTCAGGCACTGAAGCTTTCTTT,CSVGRTWSGTEAFF
TRBD2,-,TRBJ2-4,TRBV7-2,TGTGCCAGCAGCTCGCTCGGACTAGCGGGGGAGCTCATAGCCAAAAACATTCAGTACTTC,CASSSLGLAGELIAKNIQYF
-,many,TRBJ1-5,TRBV3-1,TGTGCCAGCAGCCAGGACACCCAACCCAATCAGCCCCAGCATTTT,CASSQDTQPNQPQHF
-,few,TRBJ2-1,TRBV7-2,TGTGCCAGCAGCTTACCACGGCTTCGGCAGTTCTTC,CASSLPRLRQFF